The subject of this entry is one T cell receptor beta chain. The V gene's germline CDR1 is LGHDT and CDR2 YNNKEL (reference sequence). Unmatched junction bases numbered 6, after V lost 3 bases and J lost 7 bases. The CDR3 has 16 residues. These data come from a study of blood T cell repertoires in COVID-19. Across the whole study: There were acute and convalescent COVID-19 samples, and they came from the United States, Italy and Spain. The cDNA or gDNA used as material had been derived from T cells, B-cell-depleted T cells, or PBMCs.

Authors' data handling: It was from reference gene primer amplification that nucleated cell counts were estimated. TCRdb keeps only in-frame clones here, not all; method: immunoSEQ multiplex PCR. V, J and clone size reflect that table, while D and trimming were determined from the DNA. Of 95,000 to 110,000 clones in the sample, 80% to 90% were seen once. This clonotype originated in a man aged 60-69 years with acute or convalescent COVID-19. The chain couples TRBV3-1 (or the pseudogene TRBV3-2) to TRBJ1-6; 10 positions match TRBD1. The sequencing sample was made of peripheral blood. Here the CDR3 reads CASSQKGQGRNSPLHF. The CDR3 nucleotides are TGTGCCAGCAGCCAGAAGGGACAGGGGCGAAATTCACCCCTCCACTTT.